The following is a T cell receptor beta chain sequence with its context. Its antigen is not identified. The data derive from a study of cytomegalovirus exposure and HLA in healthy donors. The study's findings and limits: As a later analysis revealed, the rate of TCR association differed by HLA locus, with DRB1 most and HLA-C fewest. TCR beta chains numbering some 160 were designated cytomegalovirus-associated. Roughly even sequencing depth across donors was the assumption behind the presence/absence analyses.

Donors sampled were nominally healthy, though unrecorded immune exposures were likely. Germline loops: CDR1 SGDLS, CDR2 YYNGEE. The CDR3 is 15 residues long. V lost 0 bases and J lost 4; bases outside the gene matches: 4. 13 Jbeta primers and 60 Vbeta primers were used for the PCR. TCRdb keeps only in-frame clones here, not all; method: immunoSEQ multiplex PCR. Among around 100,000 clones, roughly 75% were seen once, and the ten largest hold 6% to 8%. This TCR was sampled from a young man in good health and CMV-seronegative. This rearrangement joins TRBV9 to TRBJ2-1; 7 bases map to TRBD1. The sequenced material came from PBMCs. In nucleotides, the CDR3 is TGTGCCAGCAGCGTAGGAGGACAGGAGTACAATGAGCAGTTCTTC. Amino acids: CASSVGGQEYNEQFF.